This TCR beta chain was recovered during a study of response to subunit inactivated influenza vaccine (dated by TCRdb to 2016 to 2019). At the level of the whole study: The study used deep quantitative T cell receptor repertoire profiling to track responses to a trivalent subunit inactivated influenza vaccine. What the research found in general, with its limitations: According to the authors, only a limited number of new T cells may be recruited by each seasonal influenza vaccination.

The CDR3 runs 16 amino acids, cysteine and phenylalanine included. This entry keeps only the CDR3 DNA: 48 bases, framed from base 1. CDR1 MNHNS and CDR2 SASEGT were looked up in the germline V gene. Clipping removes 5 bases from V and 1 base from J, with 8 as the unmatched junction base count. This clonotype was seen many times. Its antigen target is currently unknown. Base qualities are missing; no much larger clone stands one base away. To prepare the library, RT-PCR was applied. These reads were obtained on an Illumina HiSeq 2500. TCRdb cleaned the public reads at Q25 with fastp, built clones with MiXCR and kept in-frame beta chains. Duplicate CDR3 protein sequences are folded into a single record with the most common DNA and genes. This sample comprises about 700,000 distinct CDR3 sequences, approximately 13% of them detected only once. Jointly, the top ten make up less than 9% of the sample.

The rearranged chain carries TRBV6-1 and TRBJ2-3; a stretch of 8 junction bases matches TRBD2. Sequencing used PBMCs from blood, obtained approximately 15 days before vaccination. The TCR sequence derives from a man between 45 and 60 years old who received an inactivated influenza vaccine. Donor details come from another sample of the same person, matched by shared clones. The sequence in DNA is TGTGCCAGCAGTCCCTGGCGGGGGGCCGGCACAGATACGCAGTATTTT. Translated, this gives CASSPWRGAGTDTQYF.